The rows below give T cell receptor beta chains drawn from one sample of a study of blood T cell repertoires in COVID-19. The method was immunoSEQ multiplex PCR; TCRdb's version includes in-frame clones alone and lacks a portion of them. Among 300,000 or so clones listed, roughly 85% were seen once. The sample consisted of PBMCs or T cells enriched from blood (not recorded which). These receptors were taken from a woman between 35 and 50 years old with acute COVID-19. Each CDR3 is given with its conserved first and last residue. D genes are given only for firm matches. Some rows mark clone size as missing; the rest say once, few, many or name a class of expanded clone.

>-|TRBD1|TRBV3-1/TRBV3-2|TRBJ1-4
TGTGCCAGCAGCCAAATCAACAGGGGGCTGGCTAATGAAAAACTGTTTTTT
CASSQINRGLANEKLFF
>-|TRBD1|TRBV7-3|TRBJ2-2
TGTGCCAGCAGCCCGAAACGGACAGGCTCCGGGGAGCTGTTTTTT
CASSPKRTGSGELFF
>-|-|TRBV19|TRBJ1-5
TGTGCCAGTAGTATTTATTTCCAGCCCCAGCATTTT
CASSIYFQPQHF
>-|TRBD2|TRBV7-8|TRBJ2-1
TGTGCCAGCAGGAAAGGGACTAGCGGGGGGGCTCGGTCCTACAATGAGCAGTTCTTC
CASRKGTSGGARSYNEQFF
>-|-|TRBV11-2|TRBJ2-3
TGTGCCAGCAGTCCCAAGGGGGGGCAGTGGGGAGATACGCAGTATTTT
CASSPKGGQWGDTQYF
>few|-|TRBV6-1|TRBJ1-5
TGTGCCAGCAGTGTGACGATTTATTCAGGGAATAGCAATCAGCCCCAGCATTTT
CASSVTIYSGNSNQPQHF
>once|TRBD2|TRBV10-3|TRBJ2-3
TGTGCCACCCGGACGGGGACTAGCGGGAGACACACAGATACGCAGTATTTT
CATRTGTSGRHTDTQYF
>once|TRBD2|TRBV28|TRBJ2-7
TGTGCCAGCAGTTCGCAGGCTAGCGGGAGGTACCAGCAGTACTTC
CASSSQASGRYQQYF
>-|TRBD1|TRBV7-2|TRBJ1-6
TGTGCCAGCAGCCAGACGGGGGGTGGCAGGGGGCAAAATTCACCCCTCCACTTT
CASSQTGGGRGQNSPLHF
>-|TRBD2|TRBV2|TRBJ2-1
TGTGCCAGCAAGGCCCCGGGACTAGGTCCCCACAATGAGCAGTTCTTC
CASKAPGLGPHNEQFF
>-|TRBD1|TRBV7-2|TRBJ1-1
TGTGCCAGCAGCTTAGCCCCGGGACAGATAAGAGAAGCTTTCTTT
CASSLAPGQIREAFF
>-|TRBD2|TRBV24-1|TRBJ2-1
TGTGCCACCAGTGATTCGTATTTCCTAGCGGGAGGGAGGGGGCAGTTCTTC
CATSDSYFLAGGRGQFF
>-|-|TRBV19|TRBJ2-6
TGTGCCAGTAGTGCCGACAGGTTCTCTGGGGCCAACGTCCTGACTTTC
CASSADRFSGANVLTF
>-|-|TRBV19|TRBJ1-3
TGTGCCAGTAGTCCAGGGGCGATTGGAAACACCATATATTTT
CASSPGAIGNTIYF
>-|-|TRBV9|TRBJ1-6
TGTGCCAGCAGCTTCAGGGATTCACCCCTCCACTTT
CASSFRDSPLHF
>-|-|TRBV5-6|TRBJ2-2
TGTGCCAGCAGCTTGAGGGGAAACGGGGAGCTGTTTTTT
CASSLRGNGELFF
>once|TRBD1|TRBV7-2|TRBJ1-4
TGTGCCAGCAGCTTATACAGGGGGGAGATTAATGAAAAACTGTTTTTT
CASSLYRGEINEKLFF
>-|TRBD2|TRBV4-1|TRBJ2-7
TGCGCCAGCAGCCAAGAAAGGCTAGCGGCCTACGAGCAGTACTTC
CASSQERLAAYEQYF
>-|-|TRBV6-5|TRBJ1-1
TGTGCCAGCAGTTACTCAGGGGGTAATGAAGCTTTCTTT
CASSYSGGNEAFF
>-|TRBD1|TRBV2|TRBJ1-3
TGTGCAGCAGCAGGTCGGAGGGGGCCCTTCGGAAACACCATATATTTT
CAAAGRRGPFGNTIYF
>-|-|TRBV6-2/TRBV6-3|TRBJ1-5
TGTGCCAGCAGTCGGGACTCGTATCAGCCCCAGCATTTT
CASSRDSYQPQHF
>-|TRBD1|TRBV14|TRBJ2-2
TGTGCCAGCAGCCGTCGGACAGGGAGGGAGCTGTTTTTT
CASSRRTGRELFF
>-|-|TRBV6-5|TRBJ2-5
TGTGTCATCCGTGGCAGCGGGCAAGAGACCCAGTACTTC
CVIRGSGQETQYF
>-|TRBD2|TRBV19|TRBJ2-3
TGTGCCAGTAGTATACTAGCGGGAGCCACAGATACGCAGTATTTT
CASSILAGATDTQYF
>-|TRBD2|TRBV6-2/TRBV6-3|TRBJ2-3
TGTGCCAGCAGTCCGACTAGCGGGAGTATAGATACGCAGTATTTT
CASSPTSGSIDTQYF
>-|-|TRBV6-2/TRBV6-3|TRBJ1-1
TGTGCCAGCAGTTACCGACGCGCGGGGTGGGCTTTCTTT
CASSYRRAGWAFF
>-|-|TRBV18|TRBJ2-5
TGTGCCAGCTCACCAGGCCTCCTACAGGGGACCCAGTACTTC
CASSPGLLQGTQYF
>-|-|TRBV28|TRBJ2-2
TGTGCCAGCAGTTTAAGGCTAGAGTACACCGGGGAGCTGTTTTTT
CASSLRLEYTGELFF